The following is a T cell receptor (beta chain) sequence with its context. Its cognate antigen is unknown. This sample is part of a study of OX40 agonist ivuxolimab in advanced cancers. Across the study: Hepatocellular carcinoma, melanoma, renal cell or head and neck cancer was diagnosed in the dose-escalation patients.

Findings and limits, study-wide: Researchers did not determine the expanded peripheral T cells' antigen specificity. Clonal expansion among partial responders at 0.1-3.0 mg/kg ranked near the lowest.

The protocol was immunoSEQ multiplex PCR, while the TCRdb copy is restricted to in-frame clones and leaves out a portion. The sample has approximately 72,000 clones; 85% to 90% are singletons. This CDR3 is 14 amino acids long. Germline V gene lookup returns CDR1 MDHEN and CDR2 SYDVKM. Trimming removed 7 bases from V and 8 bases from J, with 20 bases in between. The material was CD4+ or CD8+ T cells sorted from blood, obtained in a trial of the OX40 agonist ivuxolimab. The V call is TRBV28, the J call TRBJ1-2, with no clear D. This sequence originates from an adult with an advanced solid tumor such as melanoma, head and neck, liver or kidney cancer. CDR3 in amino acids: CASTALSRSDGYTF. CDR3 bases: TGTGCCAGCACCGCACTCAGTCGGTCCGACGGCTACACCTTC.